What follows is one T cell receptor (beta chain) and its context. Its target is unknown. Time point meaning: newly diagnosed, previously untreated cHL patient sample. Newly diagnosed classical Hodgkin lymphoma PBMCs, still untreated, provided the comparison samples. This sample was included in a study of PD-1 blockade in classical Hodgkin lymphoma. Profiled with immunoSEQ multiplex PCR; TCRdb holds only in-frame clones, not every one. The sample includes 20,000 to 25,000 clones, around 94% seen only once; the top ten take approximately 4%. V was clipped by 1 base and J by 4 bases, with 7 bases between them. Germline V gives CDR1 LNHDA, CDR2 SQIVND (reference sequence). CDR3 length: 13 amino acids. Study-wide results and limits: There remain no defined causes for the repertoire differences, which possibly reflect disease activity or prior therapy.

The gene calls are TRBV19 and TRBJ1-1, with D tentatively TRBD1 (6 bases). The receptor was isolated from a human donor with classical Hodgkin lymphoma. The sequenced sample consisted of peripheral blood mononuclear cells (PBMCs). CDR3 protein: CASSIGGGTEAFF. As DNA, the CDR3 is TGTGCCAGTAGTATAGGAGGGGGCACTGAAGCTTTCTTT.